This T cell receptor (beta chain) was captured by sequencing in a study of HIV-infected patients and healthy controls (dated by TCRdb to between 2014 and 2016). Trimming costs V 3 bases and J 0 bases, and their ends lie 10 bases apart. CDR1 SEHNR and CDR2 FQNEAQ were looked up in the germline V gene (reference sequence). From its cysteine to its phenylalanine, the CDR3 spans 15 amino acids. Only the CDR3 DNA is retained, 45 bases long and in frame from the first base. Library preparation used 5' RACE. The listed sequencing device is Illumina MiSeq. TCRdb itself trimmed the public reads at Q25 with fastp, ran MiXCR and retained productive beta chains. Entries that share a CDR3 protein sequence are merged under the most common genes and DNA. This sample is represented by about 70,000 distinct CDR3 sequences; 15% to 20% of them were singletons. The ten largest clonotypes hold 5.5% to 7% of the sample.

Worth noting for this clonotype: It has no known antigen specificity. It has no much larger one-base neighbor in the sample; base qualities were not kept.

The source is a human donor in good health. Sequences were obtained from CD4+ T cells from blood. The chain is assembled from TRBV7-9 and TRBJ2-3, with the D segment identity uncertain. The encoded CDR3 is CASSFLPPSTDTQYF. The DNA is TGTGCCAGCAGCTTTCTTCCCCCTAGCACAGATACGCAGTATTTT.